Shown below are 12 T cell receptor beta chains from a single sample sequenced in a study of type 1 and type 2 diabetes patients. PCR was run on genomic DNA. The TCR beta CDR3 region was amplified using 30 forward and 13 reverse primers. TCRdb itself ran the multiplex PCR reads through MiXCR, one entry per CDR3 protein. The table shows more than 250,000 distinct CDR3 sequences, with around 47% occurring only once. Sequencing input: peripheral blood mononuclear cells (PBMCs). All receptors derive from a man aged 18-30 years with type 2 diabetes.

The chain combines TRBV14 with TRBJ1-4; D is uncertain. Germline loops: CDR1 SGHDN, CDR2 FVKESK. The CDR3 contains 15 residues. Trimming took off 1 base at V and 3 bases at J, with 9 bases between the two ends. CDR3 loop: CASSQGLDANEKLFF. As DNA, the CDR3 is TGTGCCAGCAGCCAAGGACTAGACGCTAATGAAAAACTGTTTTTT.

CDR3 nucleotides: TGTGCCAGCAGCGTAGAGTGGGGAGAGACCCAGTACTTC. This encodes CASSVEWGETQYF. The J gene is TRBJ2-5, the V gene TRBV9; D is uncertain. This CDR3 has 13 residues. Germline V gene data show CDR1 as SGDLS and CDR2 as YYNGEE. The V end was cut by 0 bases, the J end by 4 bases, with 7 bases between.

This clonotype has just a few counts. J is TRBJ2-2 and V is TRBV6-1; maybe TRBD2 (6 bases). The CDR3 runs to 15 residues. Per the germline V gene, CDR1 is MNHNS and CDR2 is SASEGT. Trimming cost V 2 bases and J 6 bases, with 13 bases left between them. The CDR3 spells CASSEPGRSPGELFF. The DNA for the CDR3 is TGTGCCAGCAGTGAACCGGGGAGGTCACCCGGGGAGCTGTTTTTT.

This clonotype was picked up a small number of times. The chain couples TRBV30 to TRBJ2-7; 7 bases agree with TRBD2. V shed 2 bases, J shed 6 bases, and the junction held 13 bases outside the gene matches. The germline V gene encodes CDR1 GTSNPN and CDR2 SVGIG (reference sequence). CDR3 length: 15 amino acids. The CDR3 region has the DNA TGTGCCTGGAGTACTTGGCCCCGCACGGGGGGCGAGCAGTACTTC. It is translated as CAWSTWPRTGGEQYF.

This clonotype was observed a handful of times. The V gene is TRBV2, the J gene TRBJ1-1; no firm D call. This CDR3 is 13 amino acids long. The V end was cut by 6 bases, the J end by 4 bases, with 12 bases between. CDR1 SNHLY and CDR2 FYNNEI come from the germline V gene. The CDR3 DNA sequence: TGTGCCAGCAGACCGGGCCGGGGCACTGAAGCTTTCTTT. Translation gives CASRPGRGTEAFF.

The chain uses TRBV19 and TRBJ1-2; D is ambiguous. CDR3 size: 14 residues. CDR1 and CDR2 (germline): LNHDA, SQIVND (reference sequence). V was shortened by 4 bases and J by 2 bases, with 11 bases between the two germline ends. The CDR3 loop reads CASSSGWQNYGYTF. CDR3 nucleotide sequence: TGTGCCAGTAGTAGCGGCTGGCAGAACTATGGCTACACCTTC.

This clonotype was counted only a few times. The gene calls are TRBV7-2 and TRBJ2-7; 7 nucleotides agree with TRBD2. The junction had 14 bases not matched to a gene; V was cut back by 0 bases and J by 3 bases. CDR3 size: 18 residues. The V gene's germline CDR1 is SGHTA and CDR2 FQGNSA. The CDR3 DNA is TGTGCCAGCAGCTTAGCGGGCTCCAGGTGGGAGCGGGGCTACGAGCAGTACTTC. Translated, it gives CASSLAGSRWERGYEQYF.

The V call is TRBV15, the J call TRBJ1-3; weak D call: TRBD1 (6 bases). The CDR3 covers 16 residues. V lost 0 bases and J 4 bases, leaving 13 bases between the germline ends. Germline lookup yields CDR1 LNHNV and CDR2 YYDKDF (reference sequence). This CDR3 reads CATSRETGGLGNTIYF. The CDR3 DNA reads TGTGCCACCAGCAGAGAAACGGGGGGCCTCGGAAACACCATATATTTT.

This clonotype turned up a few times. V and J are TRBV28 and TRBJ1-3; unclear D gene. CDR1 and CDR2 from the germline V gene are MDHEN and SYDVKM. Trimming took off 6 bases at V and 0 bases at J, with 6 bases between the two ends. CDR3 size: 13 residues. The CDR3, as DNA: TGTGCCAGCAGGGCCTACTCTGGAAACACCATATATTTT. It translates to CASRAYSGNTIYF.

This clonotype was counted a few times. This chain joins TRBV5-5 and TRBJ1-1; D is possibly TRBD1 (5 bases). The CDR3 has 14 residues. Germline V lookup: CDR1 SGHKS, CDR2 YYEKEE (reference sequence). V was clipped by 4 bases and J by 0 bases, with 10 bases between them. CDR3 loop: CASSRGVMNTEAFF. Written as DNA, the CDR3 is TGTGCCAGCAGCCGAGGGGTCATGAACACTGAAGCTTTCTTT. The variable domain in full, with the rest retrieved from reference TRBV5-5 and TRBJ1-1, is DAGVTQSPTHLIKTRGQQVTLRCSPISGHKSVSWYQQVLGQGPQFIFQYYEKEERGRGNFPDRFSARQFPNYSSELNVNALLLGDSALYLCASSRGVMNTEAFFGQGTRLTVV.

The rearrangement joins TRBV9 to TRBJ1-4; the D gene is possibly TRBD1 (6 bases). CDR1 is SGDLS and CDR2 is YYNGEE in the germline V gene. This CDR3 contains 13 residues. The ends were cut back, 3 bases at V and 7 bases at J, with 10 bases in the middle. CDR3 protein: CASSARGGEKLFF. The CDR3 nucleotides read TGTGCCAGCAGCGCCAGGGGTGGTGAAAAACTGTTTTTT.

This clonotype occurred a few times. The chain joins TRBV5-1 to TRBJ2-2; D gene unclear. From germline, CDR1 is SGHRS and CDR2 YFSETQ. The CDR3 runs 11 residues. V shed 7 bases and J shed 6 bases, with 7 bases lying between them. CDR3 in amino acids: CASRIAGELFF. As DNA, the CDR3 is TGCGCCAGCCGGATCGCCGGGGAGCTGTTTTTT. The full variable domain, rest sourced from reference TRBV5-1 and TRBJ2-2, is KAGVTQTPRYLIKTRGQQVTLSCSPISGHRSVSWYQQTPGQGLQFLFEYFSETQRNKGNFPGRFSGRQFSNSRSEMNVSTLELGDSALYLCASRIAGELFFGEGSRLTVL.